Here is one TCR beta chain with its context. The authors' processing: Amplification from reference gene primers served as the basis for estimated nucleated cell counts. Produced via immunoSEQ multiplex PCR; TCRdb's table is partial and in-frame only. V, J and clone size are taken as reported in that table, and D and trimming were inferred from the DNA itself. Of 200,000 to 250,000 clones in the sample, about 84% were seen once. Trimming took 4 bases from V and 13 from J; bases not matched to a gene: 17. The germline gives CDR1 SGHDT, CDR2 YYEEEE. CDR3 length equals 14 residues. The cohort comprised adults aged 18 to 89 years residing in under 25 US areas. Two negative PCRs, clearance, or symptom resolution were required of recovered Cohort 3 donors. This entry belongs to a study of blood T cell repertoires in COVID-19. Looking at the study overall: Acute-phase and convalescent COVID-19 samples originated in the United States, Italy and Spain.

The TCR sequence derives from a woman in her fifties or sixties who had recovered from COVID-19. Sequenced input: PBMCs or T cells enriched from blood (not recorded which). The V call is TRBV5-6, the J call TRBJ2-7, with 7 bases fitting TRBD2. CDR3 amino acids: CASSQASGGHYPYF. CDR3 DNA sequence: TGTGCCAGCAGCCAGGCTTCGGGAGGCCATTACCCTTACTTC.